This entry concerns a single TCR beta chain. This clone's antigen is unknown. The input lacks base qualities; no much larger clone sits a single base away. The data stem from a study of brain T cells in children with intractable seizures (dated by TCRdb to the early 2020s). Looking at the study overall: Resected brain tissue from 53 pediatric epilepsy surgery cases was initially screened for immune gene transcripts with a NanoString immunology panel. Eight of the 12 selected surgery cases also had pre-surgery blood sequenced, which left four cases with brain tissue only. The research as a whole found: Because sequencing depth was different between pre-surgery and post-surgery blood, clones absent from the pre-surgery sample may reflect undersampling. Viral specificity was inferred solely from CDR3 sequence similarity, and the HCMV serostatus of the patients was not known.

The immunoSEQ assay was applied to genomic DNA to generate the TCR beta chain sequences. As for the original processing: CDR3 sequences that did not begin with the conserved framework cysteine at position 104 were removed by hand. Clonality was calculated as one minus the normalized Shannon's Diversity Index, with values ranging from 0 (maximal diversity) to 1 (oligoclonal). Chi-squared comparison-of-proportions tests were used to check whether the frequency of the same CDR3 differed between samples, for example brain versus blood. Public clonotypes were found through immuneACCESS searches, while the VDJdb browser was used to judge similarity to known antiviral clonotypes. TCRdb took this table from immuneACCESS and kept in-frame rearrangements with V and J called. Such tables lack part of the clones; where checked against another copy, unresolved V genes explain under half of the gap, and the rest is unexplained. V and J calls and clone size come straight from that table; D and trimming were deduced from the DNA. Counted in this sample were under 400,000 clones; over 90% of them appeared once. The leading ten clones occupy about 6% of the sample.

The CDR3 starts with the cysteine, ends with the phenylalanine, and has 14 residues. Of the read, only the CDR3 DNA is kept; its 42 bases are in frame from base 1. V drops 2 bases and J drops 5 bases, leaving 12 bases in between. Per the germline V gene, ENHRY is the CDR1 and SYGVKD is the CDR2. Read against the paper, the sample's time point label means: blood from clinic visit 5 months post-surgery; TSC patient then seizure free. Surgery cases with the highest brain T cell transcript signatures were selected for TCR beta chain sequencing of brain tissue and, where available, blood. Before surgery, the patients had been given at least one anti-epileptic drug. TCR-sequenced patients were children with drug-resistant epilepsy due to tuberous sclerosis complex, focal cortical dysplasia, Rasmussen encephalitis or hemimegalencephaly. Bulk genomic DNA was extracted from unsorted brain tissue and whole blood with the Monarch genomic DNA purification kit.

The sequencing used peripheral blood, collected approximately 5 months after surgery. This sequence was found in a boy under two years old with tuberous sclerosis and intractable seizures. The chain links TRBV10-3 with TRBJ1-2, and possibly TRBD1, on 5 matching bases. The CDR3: CAISEDSAPYGYTF. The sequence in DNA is TGTGCCATCAGTGAGGACAGCGCGCCGTATGGCTACACCTTC.